The 20 T cell receptor beta chains in this list originate from one sample, sequenced in a study of T cell repertoires in cytomegalovirus infection. TCRdb independently ran MiXCR on the reads; one entry per CDR3 protein. The sample holds around 900,000 distinct CDR3 sequences; around 31% are singletons and the top ten take about 14%. Which antigens these TCRs recognize remains unknown. Sequenced material: cultured CD8+ T cells from PBMCs, taken from culture after CMV antigen stimulation. All receptors derive from a human donor in good health (CMV status not recorded). Some clones in this sample may be carry-over from other donors' samples.

The rearrangement uses TRBV6-5 and TRBJ2-7; D possibly corresponds to TRBD1 (6 bases). Deletions cut 8 bases from V and 2 bases from J, with 13 bases between. Germline values: CDR1 MNHEY, CDR2 SVGAGI. This CDR3 spans 13 amino acids. CDR3 in DNA: TGTGCCAGCCGCTTAGGACAGACCTACGAGCAGTACTTC. This translates into CASRLGQTYEQYF.

This chain links TRBV4-1 with TRBJ2-2, with a possible D match to TRBD1 (5 bases). V shed 3 bases and J shed 0 bases, with 11 bases lying between them. The CDR3 is 16 residues long. CDR1 is MGHRA, CDR2 YSYEKL, per germline. CDR3 sequence (DNA): TGCGCCAGCAGCCATTTACAGGCGACGAACACCGGGGAGCTGTTTTTT. Its translation is CASSHLQATNTGELFF.

The chain employs TRBV27 and TRBJ2-1; 7 nucleotides line up with TRBD1. The CDR3 sequence is 14 residues long. Germline trimming cut 6 bases from V and 5 bases from J; bases unmatched to any gene: 7. Germline CDR1 and CDR2: MNHEY and SMNVEV (reference sequence). Written as DNA, the CDR3 is TGTGCCAGCAGACCAGGGACAGAGAACAATGAGCAGTTCTTC. This encodes CASRPGTENNEQFF.

This chain connects TRBV2 to TRBJ2-3, with D perhaps TRBD1 (5 bases). CDR3 length equals 15 residues. V lost 3 bases to trimming and J lost 2 bases, with 12 bases between them. Germline CDR1 reads SNHLY; CDR2 reads FYNNEI. The CDR3 DNA reads TGTGCCAGCAGTGAGGGGCAGTTACCCACAGATACGCAGTATTTT. This sequence encodes CASSEGQLPTDTQYF.

This chain connects TRBV29-1 to TRBJ1-2, with D maybe TRBD1 (6 bases). Trimming pared 6 bases from V and 7 bases from J, leaving 18 bases between. In germline, CDR1 is SQVTM, CDR2 ANQGSEA. The CDR3 has 13 residues. CDR3 sequence: CSVTSEQGPGYTF. DNA of the CDR3: TGCAGCGTAACATCCGAACAGGGCCCTGGCTACACCTTC.

V and J are TRBV6-1 and TRBJ2-7; D uncertain. CDR1 is MNHNS and CDR2 is SASEGT in the germline V gene. This CDR3 region has 13 residues. The V end was cut by 4 bases, the J end by 1 base, with 8 bases between. The CDR3 spells CASSVGLSYEQYF. The CDR3 DNA reads TGTGCCAGCAGTGTTGGGCTGTCCTACGAGCAGTACTTC.

The rearrangement links TRBV4-3 to TRBJ2-5; D not resolved. Trimming pared 5 bases from V and 5 bases from J, leaving 21 bases between. The CDR3 is made up of 16 amino acids. Germline assignment: CDR1 LGHNA and CDR2 YSLEER. As DNA, the CDR3 is TGCGCCAGCAGCTCAAGATGGCCGACCCCGGCGGAGACCCAGTACTTC. Protein product: CASSSRWPTPAETQYF.

The chain employs TRBV7-8 and TRBJ2-7, with 7 bases aligning to TRBD2. With 5 bases clipped from V and 4 bases from J, the junction kept 8 bases outside the gene matches. The CDR3 sequence is 14 residues long. Per germline, CDR1 SGHVS and CDR2 FQNEAQ. The CDR3 spells CASSGRAADYEQYF. The CDR3 coding sequence is TGTGCCAGCAGCGGGAGGGCGGCAGATTACGAGCAGTACTTC. Combining the CDR3 with reference TRBV7-8 and TRBJ2-7 gives the whole variable domain GAGVSQSPRYKVAKRGQDVALRCDPISGHVSLFWYQQALGQGPEFLTYFQNEAQLDKSGLPSDRFFAERPEGSVSTLKIQRTQQEDSAVYLCASSGRAADYEQYFGPGTRLTVT.

The CDR3 sequence is CASSLELRGATDTQYF. The CDR3 DNA reads TGTGCCAGCAGCCTTGAGTTGCGGGGGGCCACAGATACGCAGTATTTT. The chain is built from TRBV7-6 and TRBJ2-3, with 8 bases aligning to TRBD2. Trimming at V came to 5 bases and at J to 2 bases, leaving 9 bases not matched to a gene. The CDR3 sequence is 16 residues long. Germline V gene data show CDR1 as SGHVS and CDR2 as FNYEAQ.

In its sample, this clonotype was seen a few times. The chain joins TRBV5-6 to TRBJ2-7; D is perhaps TRBD1 (8 bases). Trimming pared 0 bases from V and 2 bases from J, leaving 12 bases between. The CDR3 is made up of 15 amino acids. The germline CDR1 and CDR2 sequences are SGHDT and YYEEEE. CDR3 coding DNA: TGTGCCAGCAGCTTGGGTACAGGGGGGGCCTACGAGCAGTACTTC. It translates to CASSLGTGGAYEQYF.

This chain links TRBV7-9 with TRBJ1-2; TRBD1 agrees at 8 bases. There are 15 residues in the CDR3. Germline V gene data show CDR1 as SEHNR and CDR2 as FQNEAQ (reference sequence). Unmatched junction bases numbered 11, after V lost 3 bases and J lost 8 bases. The CDR3 region is CASSLPGTGSEGYTF. The CDR3 DNA is TGTGCCAGCAGCTTGCCCGGGACAGGAAGTGAAGGCTACACCTTC.

This clonotype was seen a few times. This chain uses TRBV6-1 with TRBJ2-1, with 15 bases aligning to TRBD2. Germline CDR1 is MNHNS and CDR2 is SASEGT. The CDR3 is made up of 18 amino acids. Trimming removed 6 bases from V and 1 base from J; junction bases left unmatched: 7. This chain's CDR3 is CASRPTGTSGGSYNEQFF. CDR3 DNA: TGTGCCAGCAGACCTACCGGGACTAGCGGGGGGTCCTACAATGAGCAGTTCTTC.

This clonotype occurred a few times. J is TRBJ2-7 and V is TRBV11-2; no reliable D call. CDR3 length equals 15 residues. Trimming removed 5 bases at V and 2 bases at J, with 16 bases between. Germline-derived CDR1 and CDR2 are SGHAT and FQNNGV. The CDR3 coding sequence is TGTGCCAGCAGCCGAAATTCCGTAGGACCCTACGAGCAGTACGTC. Protein: CASSRNSVGPYEQYV.

This sequence joins TRBV7-8 and TRBJ1-1, with a weak D call TRBD1 (5 bases). The CDR3 length is 16 residues. V gave up 0 bases and J gave up 4 bases, with 15 bases separating them. The germline V gene encodes CDR1 SGHVS and CDR2 FQNEAQ. The CDR3 is CASSLAVGEEGTEAFF. The DNA of the CDR3 is TGTGCCAGCAGCTTAGCGGTAGGGGAAGAAGGCACTGAAGCTTTCTTT.

The genes are TRBV5-1 and TRBJ1-2, with D unclear. The CDR3 covers 15 residues. Germline CDR1 reads SGHRS; CDR2 reads YFSETQ. The V end was cut by 4 bases, the J end by 8 bases, with 21 bases between. CDR3 DNA sequence: TGCGCCAGCAGCGACTCCGGGCCCTCATCGGGGGGCTACACCTTC. It specifies CASSDSGPSSGGYTF.

V usage is TRBV4-1 and J usage is TRBJ1-4; tentative D call: TRBD1 (6 bases). Germline V gene lookup returns CDR1 MGHRA and CDR2 YSYEKL. The CDR3 loop spans 15 amino acids. Trimming stripped 4 bases from V and 8 bases from J, with 17 bases between. CDR3 in amino acids: CASSLRPEGVEKLFF. The DNA of the CDR3 is TGCGCCAGCAGCCTCAGACCGGAGGGGGTAGAAAAACTGTTTTTT.

This clonotype has just a few counts. The V and J genes are TRBV7-8 and TRBJ2-1; either TRBD1 or TRBD2 may fit D (5 bases each). The V end lost 4 bases, the J end lost 2 bases, and 12 bases lay between the germline ends. The CDR3 runs to 15 residues. Germline V gene sequence: CDR1 SGHVS, CDR2 FQNEAQ. This chain's CDR3 is CASSSTGTAYNEQFF. The CDR3 DNA is TGTGCCAGCAGCTCCACCGGGACGGCCTACAATGAGCAGTTCTTC.

This clonotype was detected a few times. The chain is built from TRBV27 and TRBJ2-3; D may be TRBD1 (6 bases). Trimming pared 3 bases from V and 2 bases from J, leaving 18 bases between. The CDR3 has 17 residues. Looked up from germline, CDR1 is MNHEY and CDR2 is SMNVEV (reference sequence). CDR3 amino acids: CASSFLQGGPVTDTQYF. DNA of the CDR3: TGTGCCAGCAGTTTCCTACAGGGTGGGCCGGTCACAGATACGCAGTATTTT.

V usage is TRBV27 and J usage is TRBJ2-3; TRBD1 might be the D (5 bases). CDR3 size: 16 residues. The V and J ends lost 1 base and 1 base respectively, with 12 bases between them. Germline assignment: CDR1 MNHEY and CDR2 SMNVEV (reference sequence). Here the CDR3 reads CASSLLRGKRTDTQYF. DNA for the CDR3: TGTGCCAGCAGTTTATTAAGGGGAAAACGCACAGATACGCAGTATTTT.

The genes are TRBV5-5 and TRBJ2-1, with 9 bases fitting TRBD1. J gave up 5 bases and V 4 bases, and 7 bases lay outside the gene matches. Germline loops: CDR1 SGHKS, CDR2 YYEKEE (reference sequence). This CDR3 is 15 amino acids long. The CDR3 loop reads CASSQDRGEHNEQFF. The CDR3 bases are TGTGCCAGCAGCCAGGACAGGGGAGAGCACAATGAGCAGTTCTTC.